This T cell receptor (beta chain) comes out of a study of Graves' ophthalmopathy and Graves' hyperthyroidism. General study results and limits: Blood shared most expanded thyroid clonotypes above 0.001 frequency.

Amplification targeted the TCR beta CDR3 regions, with RNA transcripts as the source material. First-round RT-PCR employed HTBI primers, with a second-round multiplex PCR after it. TCRdb redid the calling of the multiplex PCR reads with MiXCR, one entry per CDR3 protein. The table includes around 660,000 distinct CDR3 sequences, 35% to 50% detected once. Germline lookup yields CDR1 SGHDT and CDR2 YYEEEE. Trimming cost V 4 bases and J 7 bases, with 17 bases left between them. This CDR3 comprises 14 residues. Establishment of the diagnosis relied upon clinical symptoms, serum thyroxine, TRAb, thyroid ultrasound and orbital computed tomography. A roughly 10 ml volume of fresh peripheral blood provided the PBMCs. This clonotype was counted many times. The antigen is undetermined.

V and J are TRBV5-6 and TRBJ2-5; no firm D call. The sequenced material came from peripheral blood. The sequence was collected from an adult man with Graves' ophthalmopathy. CDR3 DNA: TGTGCCAGCAGCCCGGCCCCCGGAGTTGGGACCCAGTACTTC. Translated, it gives CASSPAPGVGTQYF.